A single sample gave rise to the 13 T cell receptor beta chains below, sequenced in a study of T cell responses to AZD1222 COVID-19 vaccine. Data came from immunoSEQ multiplex PCR; TCRdb stores just in-frame clones and leaves some out. There are 150,000 to 180,000 clones in the sample; around 86% occur only once, and roughly a tenth lies in the top ten. Sequenced material: peripheral blood, taken 28 days after the second AZD1222 dose. The receptors come from an adult who received the AZD1222 COVID-19 vaccine.

This chain links TRBV7-2 with TRBJ2-3; D is ambiguous. V lost 1 base and J lost 3, with 11 bases in between. This CDR3 region has 15 residues. Germline lookup yields CDR1 SGHTA and CDR2 FQGNSA. Here the CDR3 DNA reads TGTGCCAGCAGCTTAGACTGGCTAAGTACAGATACGCAGTATTTT. This codes for CASSLDWLSTDTQYF.

This sequence joins TRBV2 and TRBJ2-7; TRBD2 matches at 7 bases. Germline CDR1 reads SNHLY; CDR2 reads FYNNEI. CDR3 length: 14 amino acids. V shed 4 bases and J 2 bases; nucleotides not matched to a gene: 5. The CDR3 loop is CASSGGAGAYEQYF. CDR3 nucleotide sequence: TGTGCCAGCAGTGGCGGCGCGGGAGCCTACGAGCAGTACTTC.

The rearrangement joins TRBV10-3 to TRBJ1-5; D might be TRBD1 (5 bases). V lost 8 bases to trimming and J lost 4 bases, with 12 bases between them. The CDR3 has 13 residues. Germline V gene data show CDR1 as ENHRY and CDR2 as SYGVKD. The CDR3 nucleotides are TGTGCCATCGCGGCAGGGCAGAATCAGCCCCAGCATTTT. Protein product: CAIAAGQNQPQHF.

This chain connects TRBV7-8 to TRBJ2-1, with TRBD1 identical over 7 bases. Germline values: CDR1 SGHVS, CDR2 FQNEAQ. The length of the CDR3 is 14 residues. Losses at the gene ends were 1 base for V and 9 bases for J; bases not matched to a gene: 6. CDR3 region: CASSLGRGSGEQFF. DNA for the CDR3: TGTGCCAGCAGCTTAGGCAGGGGGTCGGGTGAGCAGTTCTTC.

This sequence joins TRBV4-1 and TRBJ2-5, with 14 bases fitting TRBD2. V shed 4 bases, J shed 6 bases, and the junction held 4 bases outside the gene matches. Germline V gene lookup returns CDR1 MGHRA and CDR2 YSYEKL. The CDR3 loop spans 15 amino acids. The CDR3 DNA reads as TGCGCCAGCAGCCTAGGGACTAGCGGGGGAAAGACCCAGTACTTC. Translating it yields CASSLGTSGGKTQYF.

The chain employs TRBV5-6 and TRBJ1-2; D unresolved. V lost 4 bases, J lost 6 bases, and 19 bases lay in between. Germline lookup yields CDR1 SGHDT and CDR2 YYEEEE. This CDR3 comprises 15 residues. The CDR3 is CASSPLGSGRNGYTF. As DNA, the CDR3 is TGTGCCAGCAGCCCCTTGGGGTCTGGTCGGAATGGCTACACCTTC.

The rearrangement uses TRBV6-5 and TRBJ2-7, with a weak D call TRBD2 (6 bases). The CDR3 spans 12 residues. Germline V gene lookup returns CDR1 MNHEY and CDR2 SVGAGI. The V gene lost 2 bases and the J gene lost 6 bases, with 8 bases spanning the gap. The CDR3 sequence is CASSYGSGEQYF. CDR3 nucleotide sequence: TGTGCCAGCAGTTACGGTAGCGGCGAGCAGTACTTC.

The chain carries TRBV5-1 and TRBJ1-2, with D unclear. The CDR3 is 13 amino acids. Germline V gives CDR1 SGHRS, CDR2 YFSETQ. V was pared by 4 bases and J by 4 bases, with 11 bases between. The CDR3 region is CASSPGSSYGYTF. The CDR3 DNA reads TGCGCCAGCAGCCCGGGCAGCTCCTATGGCTACACCTTC.

The chain employs TRBV18 and TRBJ2-7; D uncertain. V was cut by 3 bases and J by 0 bases, with 9 bases left in between. Germline V gene sequence: CDR1 KGHSH, CDR2 LQKENI. The CDR3 is 14 residues long. The CDR3 coding sequence is TGTGCCAGCTCACCCGGTCGCCACTCCTACGAGCAGTACTTC. Its protein product is CASSPGRHSYEQYF.

The genes are TRBV9 and TRBJ2-1; 7 nucleotides agree with TRBD2. The CDR3 totals 16 residues. Germline-derived CDR1 and CDR2 are SGDLS and YYNGEE. The junction had 8 bases not matched to a gene; V was cut back by 4 bases and J by 1 base. CDR3 DNA: TGTGCCAGCAGCCCCCCACGCGGGAGTTCCTACAATGAGCAGTTCTTC. It encodes CASSPPRGSSYNEQFF.

The chain joins TRBV24-1 to TRBJ1-1; 8 nucleotides agree with TRBD1. The CDR3 loop spans 13 amino acids. After removal of 7 bases from V and 1 base from J, the junction contained 1 base not matched to a gene. Germline V gene lookup returns CDR1 KGHDR and CDR2 SFDVKD. DNA of the CDR3: TGTGCCACCAGCGGGACAGGGAACACTGAAGCTTTCTTT. As protein: CATSGTGNTEAFF.

The chain links TRBV29-1 to TRBJ2-1, with 9 bases fitting TRBD1. Per the germline V gene, CDR1 is SQVTM and CDR2 is ANQGSEA. The CDR3 runs 15 residues. Trimming took 6 bases from V and 9 from J; bases not matched to a gene: 15. The CDR3 DNA reads TGCAGCGTGGCCAGGGACAGGGCGGCCCCGCTTGAGCAGTTCTTC. Its protein is CSVARDRAAPLEQFF.

The V gene is TRBV7-3, the J gene TRBJ2-1, with D perhaps assigned TRBD1 or TRBD2 (5 bases each). This CDR3 is built from 14 residues. Trimming shortened V by 3 bases and J by 6 bases, and 12 bases separated the two germline ends. Germline assignment: CDR1 SGHTA and CDR2 FQGTGA. In nucleotides, the CDR3 is TGTGCCAGCAGCTTTGGAGCAGGGAGCAATGAGCAGTTCTTC. Encoded protein: CASSFGAGSNEQFF.